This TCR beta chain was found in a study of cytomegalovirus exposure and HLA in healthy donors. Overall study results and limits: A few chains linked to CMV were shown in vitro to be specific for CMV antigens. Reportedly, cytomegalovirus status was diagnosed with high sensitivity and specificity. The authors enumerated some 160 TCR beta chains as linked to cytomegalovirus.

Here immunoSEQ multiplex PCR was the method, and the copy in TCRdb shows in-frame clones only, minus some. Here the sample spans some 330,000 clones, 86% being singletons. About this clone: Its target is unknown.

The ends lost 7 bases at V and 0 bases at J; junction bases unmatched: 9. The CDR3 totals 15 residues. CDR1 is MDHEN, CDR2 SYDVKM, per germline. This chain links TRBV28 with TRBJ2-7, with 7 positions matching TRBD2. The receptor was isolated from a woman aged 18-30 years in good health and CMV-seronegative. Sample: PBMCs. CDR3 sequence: CASTMGGRSSYEQYF. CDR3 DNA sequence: TGTGCCAGCACCATGGGAGGGAGGAGCTCCTACGAGCAGTACTTC.